The T cell receptor (beta chain) under discussion was sequenced for a study of regulatory T cells in long-lasting Graves disease. The study, taken as a whole, reports: When disease was persistent, TRBV28, TRBJ1-2 and TRBJ2-5 were the favored segments.

This clonotype was recorded many times. Its cognate antigen is unknown. Time point noted: persistent/refractory GD, antithyroid drugs over 5 years with positive TRAb. The TCR library was made from RNA that had been extracted from PBMCs in TRIzol. Through Arm-PCR of CDR3 regions and iRepertoire HTBI primers, TCR beta libraries were built. Using its own MiXCR run on the multiplex PCR reads, TCRdb lists one record per CDR3 protein. The data contain fewer than 400,000 distinct CDR3 sequences, around 20% of them seen just once; the ten biggest clones take up less than 25%. With V trimmed by 5 bases and J by 5 bases, 11 bases remained unmatched. From germline, CDR1 is SGHVS and CDR2 FQNEAQ. CDR3 length: 16 residues.

The TCR comes from a female donor with Graves disease. The sample here was peripheral blood mononuclear cells (PBMCs), taken when the disease was refractory, from a patient treated with antithyroid drugs. The chain couples TRBV7-8 to TRBJ2-5; 10 nucleotides line up with TRBD2. Written as DNA, the CDR3 is TGTGCCAGCAGCCCAAGATGGCAGCGGGAGGGGGAGACCCAGTACTTC. Translation gives CASSPRWQREGETQYF. Combining the CDR3 with reference TRBV7-8 and TRBJ2-5 gives the whole variable domain GAGVSQSPRYKVAKRGQDVALRCDPISGHVSLFWYQQALGQGPEFLTYFQNEAQLDKSGLPSDRFFAERPEGSVSTLKIQRTQQEDSAVYLCASSPRWQREGETQYFGPGTRLLVL.